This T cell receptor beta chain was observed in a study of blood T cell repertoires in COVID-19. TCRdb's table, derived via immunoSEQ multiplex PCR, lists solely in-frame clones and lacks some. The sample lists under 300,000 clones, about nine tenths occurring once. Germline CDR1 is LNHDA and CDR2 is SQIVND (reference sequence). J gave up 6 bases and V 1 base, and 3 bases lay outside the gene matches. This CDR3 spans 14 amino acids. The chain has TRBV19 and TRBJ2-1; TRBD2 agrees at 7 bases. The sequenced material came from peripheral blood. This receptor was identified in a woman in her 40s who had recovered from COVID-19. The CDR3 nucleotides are TGTGCCAGTAGTATAGCGGGAGGCCCCAATGAGCAGTTCTTC. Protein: CASSIAGGPNEQFF.